Only one count was recorded for the clone carrying this T cell receptor beta chain. Profiled with immunoSEQ multiplex PCR; TCRdb holds only in-frame clones, not every one. The sample contains tens of thousands of clones, approximately 80% of which appear only once. This sample is part of a study of blood T cell repertoires in COVID-19. Across the whole study: Italy, Spain and the United States were the sources of the convalescent and acute COVID-19 samples.

V dropped 5 bases and J dropped 6; count of bases not matched to a gene: 5. The germline CDR1 and CDR2 sequences are SGHDT and YYEEEE. There are 13 residues in the CDR3. Sequencing input: peripheral blood. This clonotype originated in a human donor with acute or convalescent COVID-19. The donor label of this sample is uncertain. This chain connects TRBV5-6 to TRBJ1-1; the match to TRBD1 covers 9 bases. The CDR3 DNA follows: TGTGCCAGCAGACGTACAGGGGGCTCTGAAGCTTTCTTT. Translated, it gives CASRRTGGSEAFF.